What follows are 10 T cell receptor beta chains derived from one specimen sequenced in a study of cytomegalovirus exposure and HLA in healthy donors. The protocol was immunoSEQ multiplex PCR, while the TCRdb copy is restricted to in-frame clones and leaves out a portion. The sample carries 150,000 to 200,000 clones, under 90% recorded once. The source material was PBMCs. The receptors stem from a man aged 18-30 years in good health and CMV-seropositive.

The rearrangement uses TRBV28 and TRBJ2-5, with 10 positions matching TRBD1. Germline CDR1 and CDR2: MDHEN and SYDVKM. V lost 6 bases, J lost 5 bases, and 6 bases stayed unmatched. The CDR3 has 14 amino acids. The CDR3 loop is CASRETGGPETQYF. Here the CDR3 DNA reads TGTGCCAGCAGAGAGACAGGGGGCCCGGAGACCCAGTACTTC. Together with reference TRBV28 and TRBJ2-5, the CDR3 gives the full variable domain: DVKVTQSSRYLVKRTGEKVFLECVQDMDHENMFWYRQDPGLGLRLIYFSYDVKMKEKGDIPEGYSVSREKKERFSLILESASTNQTSMYLCASRETGGPETQYFGPGTRLLVL.

This clone was recorded once. V gene TRBV4-1 combines with J gene TRBJ1-4, with 8 bases fitting TRBD1. V lost 3 bases, J lost 7 bases, and 10 bases stayed unmatched. Germline V CDR1 and CDR2: MGHRA, YSYEKL. The CDR3 is 16 residues long. CDR3 nucleotides: TGCGCCAGCAGCCAGAGACGTGGGACAGGAGGTGAAAAACTGTTTTTT. Translating it yields CASSQRRGTGGEKLFF.

This chain links TRBV4-1 with TRBJ2-1, with D perhaps TRBD1 (5 bases). There are 16 residues in the CDR3. CDR1 is MGHRA and CDR2 is YSYEKL in the germline V gene. The V and J ends lost 1 base and 8 bases respectively, with 18 bases between them. The CDR3 protein is CASSQVAQGPRDEQFF. The CDR3 bases are TGCGCCAGCAGCCAAGTAGCCCAGGGCCCAAGGGATGAGCAGTTCTTC.

In DNA form, the CDR3 reads TGTGCCAGCTCAGAGAGGGACCAAGAGACCCAGTACTTC. It codes for CASSERDQETQYF. V usage is TRBV18 and J usage is TRBJ2-5; the D gene is possibly TRBD2 (5 bases). The V gene's germline CDR1 is KGHSH and CDR2 LQKENI. This CDR3 has 13 residues. The V and J ends lost 5 bases and 0 bases respectively, with 7 bases between them.

The chain carries TRBV18 and TRBJ2-5; D call uncertain. V was pared by 1 base and J by 6 bases, with 15 bases between. This CDR3 region has 15 residues. Per the germline V gene, CDR1 is KGHSH and CDR2 is LQKENI. The CDR3 loop reads CASSPRLGRVQTQYF. CDR3 nucleotide sequence: TGTGCCAGCTCACCACGGCTTGGCCGGGTTCAGACCCAGTACTTC.

This chain connects TRBV5-1 to TRBJ2-1; TRBD2 matches at 9 bases. Germline CDR1 and CDR2: SGHRS and YFSETQ. The CDR3 has 15 residues. Trimming cost V 0 bases and J 9 bases; bases outside gene matches: 7. The CDR3 bases are TGCGCCAGCAGCTTGGAGCGGGAGGTCAATTCTGAGCAGTTCTTC. Protein: CASSLEREVNSEQFF. The full variable domain, its missing parts supplied by reference TRBV5-1 and TRBJ2-1, is KAGVTQTPRYLIKTRGQQVTLSCSPISGHRSVSWYQQTPGQGLQFLFEYFSETQRNKGNFPGRFSGRQFSNSRSEMNVSTLELGDSALYLCASSLEREVNSEQFFGPGTRLTVL.

The V and J genes are TRBV11-3 and TRBJ2-3; 10 bases match TRBD2. With V trimmed by 4 bases and J by 4 bases, 2 bases remained unmatched. Germline values: CDR1 SGHNT, CDR2 YENEEA. The CDR3 is made up of 14 amino acids. This chain's CDR3 is CASSSSGSADTQYF. The CDR3, as DNA: TGTGCCAGCAGCTCTAGCGGGAGTGCAGATACGCAGTATTTT.

The rearrangement joins TRBV5-1 to TRBJ2-1, with D possibly TRBD2 on 6 matching bases. Germline V gene lookup returns CDR1 SGHRS and CDR2 YFSETQ. The V end was cut by 0 bases, the J end by 9 bases, with 16 bases between. CDR3 length: 15 amino acids. In DNA form, the CDR3 reads TGCGCCAGCAGCTTGGGGGGGGACTTCCTCATTGAGCAGTTCTTC. It specifies CASSLGGDFLIEQFF.

This chain joins TRBV2 and TRBJ2-7; no reliable D call. V lost 3 bases, J lost 9 bases, and 12 bases lay in between. Germline V gives CDR1 SNHLY, CDR2 FYNNEI. This CDR3 has 12 amino acids. Here the CDR3 reads CASSDLETSQYF. The DNA for the CDR3 is TGTGCCAGCAGTGATCTAGAAACTTCGCAGTACTTC. The full variable domain, completed using reference TRBV2 and TRBJ2-7, is EPEVTQTPSHQVTQMGQEVILRCVPISNHLYFYWYRQILGQKVEFLVSFYNNEISEKSEIFDDQFSVERPDGSNFTLKIRSTKLEDSAMYFCASSDLETSQYFGPGTRLTVT.

The CDR3 loop reads CASSKLGTSGTGTDTQYF. The CDR3 region has the DNA TGTGCCAGTAGTAAACTCGGGACTAGCGGGACTGGTACAGATACGCAGTATTTT. V and J are TRBV19 and TRBJ2-3; 13 nucleotides align to TRBD2. Unmatched junction bases numbered 10, after V lost 4 bases and J lost 3 bases. CDR3 length equals 18 residues. Germline CDR1 is LNHDA and CDR2 is SQIVND (reference sequence).